Listed below are T cell receptor beta chains from one sample, sequenced in a study of metastatic and nonmetastatic thyroid tumors. TCRdb used MiXCR to call clones anew from the PCR reads. The table records about 21,000 clones, 15% to 20% of them present only once. The sequenced material came from blood. Receptors were obtained from a male donor with papillary thyroid cancer or a benign thyroid nodule (not recorded which). Some clones in this sample may be carry-over from other donors' samples. The conserved cysteine and the conserved F or W are not part of the CDR3 here. Some rows mark clone size as missing; the rest say once, few, many or name a class of expanded clone.

clone_size	v_call	cdr3_aa
-	TRBV7-9	ASSLGASYGYT
many	TRBV7-7	ASSSGTALTDTQY
many	TRBV18	ASSPLNGNTEAF
many	TRBV6-6	ASSYGDFQPQH
-	TRBV6-1	ASRAGGEREKLF
many	TRBV2	ASSVSYVNTEAF
-	TRBV28	ASSRSGPWGNEQF
many	TRBV19	ASSTTPRASGNTIY
-	TRBV5-1	ASSLESGEETQY
many	TRBV3-1	ASSQRTSGSIGTDTQY
many	TRBV4-1	ASSQEASRPDTQY
-	TRBV20-1	SARHPGTGYQPQH
many	TRBV20-1	SAQGGTANTEAF
few	TRBV6-1	ASSELATAPYEQY
-	TRBV7-6	ASSLSLADTQY
many	TRBV11-3	ASSGPGAGVVQY
many	TRBV6-2/TRBV6-3	ASRAGVGPDTQY
-	TRBV9	ASSVNRDNSPLH
-	TRBV11-2	ASSLGTGDSPLH
many	TRBV28	ASSSPGSYEQY
medium-sized	TRBV6-1	ASSEGLAGGYEQY
many	TRBV7-8	ASSFGTGGIIPLH
many	TRBV2	ASGQGTTNEKLF
many	TRBV12-3/TRBV12-4	ASSPQGAKYNEQF
many	TRBV29-1	SVAVGQGNGYT
many	TRBV6-1	ASRQVLTNEKLF
medium-sized	TRBV18	ASSPEFQNEQY
many	TRBV19	ASSLPVGQAEAF
many	TRBV5-4	ASSSQMEGSREQY
medium-sized	TRBV6-4	ASSDSASGTDTQY
-	TRBV20-1	SARDISHDLNEQF
many	TRBV11-3	ASSLPGKNTEAF
-	TRBV6-1	ASRARPGLSIGETQY
many	TRBV7-9	ASHAKDGVGNTIY
many	TRBV24-1	ATSEAGPGYGYT
many	TRBV20-1	SAEIRSGASYNEQF
many	TRBV19	ASRKTEGGTNYEQY
-	TRBV5-1	ASSFRRGGDGYT
many	TRBV6-1	ASRAPNRERDEQF
medium-sized	TRBV28	ASSQGSQPQH
many	TRBV5-1	ASSNPSGNYEQY
once	TRBV3-1	ASSRAGPVNTEAF
medium-sized	TRBV12-3/TRBV12-4	ASRGSASYEQY
medium-sized	TRBV15	ATSRVDRGDYGYT
many	TRBV9	ASSVDASGERDTQY
-	TRBV19	ASSPRDGKEQY
many	TRBV20-1	SAYDRDRAIYEQY